This record covers a single T cell receptor (beta chain). This clone was seen only a few times. It has no known antigen specificity. No qualities accompany the bases; no much larger clone lies one base away. The sample belongs to a study of cytomegalovirus exposure and HLA in healthy donors (dated by TCRdb to about 2017). About the study as a whole: An earlier analysis of approximately 550 of the donors reported about 290 Gb of sequence data and roughly 100 million unique TCR beta sequences from 150 million to 200 million T cells. Class I and class II HLA loci were covered by the typing at four-digit resolution. The study combined high-throughput TCR immunosequencing, statistical association of individual TCRs with disease status, and machine learning to predict cytomegalovirus infection status. The genetic ancestry cluster associated with self-reported Caucasian donors included over 65% of the roughly 400 genotyped donors. Every repertoire in the discovery cohort had been generated on one and the same sequencing platform. An early release that covered about 600 HLA-typed donors contained around 330 gigabases of sequencing data and around 85 million unique TCR sequences. Five DR-DQ haplotypes were handled as single units for association and clustering because linkage in the cohort was strong. The number of typed donors differed by locus: about 620-640 for A, B, C, DRB1 and DQB1; about 520 for DQA1; 600 to 610 for DPA1; and about 450 for DPB1. The study aimed to test whether cataloging public T cell receptors could reveal signatures of past pathogen exposure. Among roughly 400 genotyped donors of the cohort, an average of around 240,000 unique TCR beta nucleotide sequences were sequenced per donor, roughly 18% of them non-productive. To decide whether each TCR beta V gene segment behaved as functional or pseudogenic, an earlier analysis of some 600 of the donors relied on high-throughput TCR beta sequencing. In a later analysis, previously published TCR beta repertoires from several hundred donors were re-analyzed and high-resolution HLA genotyping was added so that TCR occurrence patterns could be studied. Rather than drawing on any new phenotypic data, the later analysis identified candidate immune exposures from TCR beta sequences and the way those sequences occurred across donors. Donor age, sex, ethnicity and CMV serostatus were compiled together with the repertoire data. Using immunosequencing, the study profiled T cell repertoires from 500 to 800 subjects and related those repertoires to cytomegalovirus serostatus. A later genetic analysis used genome-wide SNP genotypes for about 60% of the roughly 670 donors, treating that subset as a discovery cohort. A separate validation cohort of more than 100 different subjects was used in addition to the 666-subject first cohort. Beyond this particular receptor, the publication reports: According to a later analysis, most CMV-associated TCR beta chains appeared to be HLA-restricted, and the HLA associations seemed to be driven largely by CMV exposure. Some IMGT-functional V segments, including TRBV6-2 and TRBV6-3, could not be distinguished by the 87-base-pair reads and were therefore excluded. According to a later analysis, parvovirus B19, influenza, CMV and Epstein-Barr virus appeared linked to several top co-occurrence clusters. A total of 150 or so TCR beta chains were listed by the study as associated with cytomegalovirus. The cohort was sequenced for TCR beta chains only, and without alpha or paired-chain data the features that could be detected were limited. Around 16 rarely observed V segments, including chromosome 9 orphons, were excluded from the earlier analysis of some 590 of the donors because counts were too low. The authors suggested that the approach could potentially be generalized to other disease states and immunological phenotypes. A later analysis found that HLA-associated TCR beta chains were more clonally expanded and had lower generation probabilities than equally common non-associated chains. For the cohort, immune exposure information was limited to CMV serostatus. Correlated functional status among segregating V segments might reflect linkage disequilibrium, but an unknown experimental factor could not be ruled out. Because HLA typing was missing for some donors at each locus, association tests included only the typed subset. According to a later genetic analysis, donors in an Asian-associated ancestry cluster had fewer N-insertions in productive TCRs than the approximately 670-donor mean. When HLA alleles, especially DR and DQ, strongly co-occurred, attributing TCR associations to individual alleles was difficult. In a later genetic analysis, a missense DCLRE1C variant was associated with V-gene and J-gene trimming of TCR beta chains, and the association was replicated in an independent cohort. A cluster of highly shared sequence variants was judged likely to be a technical artifact of the sequencing pipeline. Specific HLA alleles were associated with 15,000 to 20,000 TCR beta sequences at a false discovery rate of 0.05 in a later analysis. Presence/absence analyses assumed roughly uniform sequencing depth across donors, an assumption that may not hold. A few of the identified cytomegalovirus-associated TCR beta chains were confirmed in vitro to be specific for cytomegalovirus antigens. Most TCR sequences were seen in very few donors, while some public TCRs were found in many individuals. A further reported finding was that TCR beta sequences accurately predicted the HLA-A and HLA-B alleles for most subjects in the first cohort. A later analysis found that TCR association rates varied across HLA loci, with DRB1 alleles showing the most associated TCRs and HLA-C alleles the fewest. The classifier was reported to diagnose cytomegalovirus status with high specificity and sensitivity in both the original and validation cohorts. In an earlier analysis of some 540 of the donors, most TCR beta V segments appeared in productive rearrangements about 87% or about 30% of the time, broadly matching IMGT annotations.

Libraries were constructed by the immunoSEQ multiplex PCR assay. The multiplex PCR relied on a mix of 60 forward primers for TCR Vbeta segments and 13 reverse primers for TCR Jbeta segments. A multiplex PCR assay on genomic DNA amplified the CDR3 region of rearranged TCR beta genes. On the Illumina HiSeq System, the amplified TCR beta libraries were sequenced as 87-base-pair reads. In the authors' own workflow: A later analysis tallied tens of millions of unique TCR beta chains across the approximately 670 repertoires, and approximately 12 million of those chains were shared by two or more donors. Raw reads were error-corrected and collapsed into unique sequences with a nearest-neighbor algorithm that merged closely related sequences to remove PCR and sequencing errors. To assign V, D and J gene segments, CDR3 sequences were aligned to IMGT reference sequences. For a sequence to be retained, at least a six-nucleotide match to both a V gene segment and a J gene segment was required. Rearrangements were classified as productive when the CDR3 lacked stop codons and remained in frame with V and J, and all other rearrangements were classified as non-productive. CDR3 was defined according to IMGT convention as the region running from the second conserved V-encoded cysteine to the conserved J-encoded phenylalanine. The earlier analysis of 500 to 750 of the donors excluded any sequence lacking an unambiguous match to a single V gene segment. An earlier analysis of some 610 of the donors called V segments functional above 56.7% productive rearrangements and segregating when the between-donor standard deviation exceeded 5%. To diagnose cytomegalovirus status from the catalog of TCR beta chain sequences, a statistical classification framework was built. A later analysis assigned V and J genes by comparing TCR nucleotide sequences with IMGT/GENE-DB human TR gene sequences. Using the TCRdist pipeline, a later analysis assigned CDR3 sequences along with most-parsimonious VDJ recombination scenarios. In a later analysis, each TCR beta chain was defined by its CDR3 amino acid sequence together with its V-gene family, and reads lacking a unique V-gene family were excluded. To address suspected cross-contamination and a sequencing artifact, a later analysis removed several hundred highly shared, low-generation-probability nucleotide sequences. A later analysis calculated a clonal expansion index for each public chain from normalized within-repertoire ranks of inferred template counts. In a later analysis, generation probabilities were computed with a VDJ recombination model fitted to out-of-frame rearrangements, and the resulting probabilities were checked against IGoR. A later analysis scored TCR-TCR, TCR-HLA and TCR-CMV co-occurrence with hypergeometric tests, applying a repertoire-size bias correction to TCR pairs. In a later analysis, false discovery rates were estimated by permuting HLA or CMV assignments 20 times. In a later analysis, co-occurring TCRs were grouped with DBSCAN, and TCRdist sequence similarity was added when clustering was performed within HLA-allele-positive subsets. Repertoires with fewer than 30,000 or more than 120,000 public chains, plus five repertoires with anomalous nucleotide sharing, were excluded from co-occurrence clustering. Held by TCRdb, this immuneACCESS table contains in-frame sequences only and omits some clones. Under half of the omission traces to an unresolved V gene where checked; the cause of the rest is unknown. That table supplies the V and J calls and clone size; D and trimming were determined from the DNA. Present in this sample are 150,000 or so clones, over 70% of which were seen just once. The ten largest clones capture approximately 2.1% of the sample.

From the germline V gene (reference sequence), CDR1 is MNHEY and CDR2 is SMNVEV. From cysteine to phenylalanine, the CDR3 is 14 amino acids long. The sequence is cut down to CDR3 DNA, 42 bases in frame from base 1. The germline V end is reduced by 9 bases and the J end by 3 bases; junction bases left unmatched: 6. The cohort consisted of 650 to 850 healthy bone marrow donors. At the time of sampling, all cohort members were nominally healthy, though unrecorded immune exposures were likely present. The donor tested CMV seronegative, placing the donor among the approximately 360 seronegative members of the cohort. A peripheral blood sample was provided by each donor, and peripheral blood mononuclear cells were used for TCR beta sequencing. Genomic DNA extraction from the blood cell samples was performed with the Qiagen DNeasy Blood Extraction Kit.

This TCR derives from a young man in good health and CMV-seronegative. Material for sequencing was PBMCs. The sequence is built from TRBV27 and TRBJ1-5; 9 central bases correspond to TRBD1. The CDR3 in this case is CASKTGGNNQPQHF. In nucleotide form, the sequence is TGTGCCAGTAAGACAGGGGGGAACAATCAGCCCCAGCATTTT.